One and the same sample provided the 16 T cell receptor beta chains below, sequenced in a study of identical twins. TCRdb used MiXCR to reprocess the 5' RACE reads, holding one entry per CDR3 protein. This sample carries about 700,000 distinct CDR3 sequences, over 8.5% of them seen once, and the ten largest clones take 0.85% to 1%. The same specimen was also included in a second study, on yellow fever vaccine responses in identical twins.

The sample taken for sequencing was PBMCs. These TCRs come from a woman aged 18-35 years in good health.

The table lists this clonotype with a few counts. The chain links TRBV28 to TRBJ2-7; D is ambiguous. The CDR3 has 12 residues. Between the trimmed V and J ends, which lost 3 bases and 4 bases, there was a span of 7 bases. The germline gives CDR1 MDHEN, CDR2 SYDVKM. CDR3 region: CASSFVVYEQYF. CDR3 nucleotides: TGTGCCAGCAGTTTTGTGGTGTACGAGCAGTACTTC.

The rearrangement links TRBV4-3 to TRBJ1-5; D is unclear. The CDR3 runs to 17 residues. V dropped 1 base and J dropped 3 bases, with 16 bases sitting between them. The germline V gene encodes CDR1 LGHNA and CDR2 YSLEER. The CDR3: CASSQGISVTDNQPQHF. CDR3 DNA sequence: TGCGCCAGCAGCCAAGGGATTTCCGTGACGGACAATCAGCCCCAGCATTTT.

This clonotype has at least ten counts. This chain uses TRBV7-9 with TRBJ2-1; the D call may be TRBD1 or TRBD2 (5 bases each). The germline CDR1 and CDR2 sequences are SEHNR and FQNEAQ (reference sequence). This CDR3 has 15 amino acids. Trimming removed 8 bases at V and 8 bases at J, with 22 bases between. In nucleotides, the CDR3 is TGTGCCAGCCGCCCTCCGGGACCGCTGGTCGATGAGCAGTTCTTC. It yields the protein CASRPPGPLVDEQFF.

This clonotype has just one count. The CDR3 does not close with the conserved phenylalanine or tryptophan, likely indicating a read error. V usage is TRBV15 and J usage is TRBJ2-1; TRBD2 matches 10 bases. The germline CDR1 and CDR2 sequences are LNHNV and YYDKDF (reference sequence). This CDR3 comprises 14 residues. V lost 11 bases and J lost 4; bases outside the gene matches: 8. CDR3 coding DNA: TGTGCCCGGCAGCGGGAGGGCCCGTACAATGAGCAGTTCCTC. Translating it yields CARQREGPYNEQFL.

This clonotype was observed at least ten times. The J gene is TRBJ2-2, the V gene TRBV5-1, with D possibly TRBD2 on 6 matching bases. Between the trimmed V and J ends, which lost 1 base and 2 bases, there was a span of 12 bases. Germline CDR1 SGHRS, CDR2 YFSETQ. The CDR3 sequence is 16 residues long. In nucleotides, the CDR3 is TGCGCCAGCAGCTTGACGGGACTCGTCAACACCGGGGAGCTGTTTTTT. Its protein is CASSLTGLVNTGELFF.

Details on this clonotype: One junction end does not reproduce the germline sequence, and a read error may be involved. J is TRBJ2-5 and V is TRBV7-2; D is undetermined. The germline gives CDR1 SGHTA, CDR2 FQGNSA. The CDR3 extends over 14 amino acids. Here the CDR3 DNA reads TGTGCTAGCAGCTTCCAGGTCCTGCAAGAGACCCAGTACTTC. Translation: CASSFQVLQETQYF.

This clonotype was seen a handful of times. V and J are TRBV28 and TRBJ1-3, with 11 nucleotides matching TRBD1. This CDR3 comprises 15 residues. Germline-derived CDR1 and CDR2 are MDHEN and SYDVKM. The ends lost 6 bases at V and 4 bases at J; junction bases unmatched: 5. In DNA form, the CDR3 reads TGTGCCAGCAGGGGACAGGGGGGCAGAGGAAACACCATATATTTT. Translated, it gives CASRGQGGRGNTIYF.

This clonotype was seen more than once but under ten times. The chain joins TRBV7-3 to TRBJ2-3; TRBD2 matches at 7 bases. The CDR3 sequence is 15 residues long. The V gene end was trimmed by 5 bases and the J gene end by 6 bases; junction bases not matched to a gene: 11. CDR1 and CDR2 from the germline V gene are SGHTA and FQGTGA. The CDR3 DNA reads TGTGCCAGCAGCGCGATGGGCGGGGGAGCGGATACGCAGTATTTT. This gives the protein CASSAMGGGADTQYF.

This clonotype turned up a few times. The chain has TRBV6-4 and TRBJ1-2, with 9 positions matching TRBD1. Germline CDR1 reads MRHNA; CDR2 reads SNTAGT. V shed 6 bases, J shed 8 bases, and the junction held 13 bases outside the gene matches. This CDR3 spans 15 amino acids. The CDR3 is CASRTWTGAEGGYTF. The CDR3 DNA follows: TGTGCCAGCAGGACCTGGACAGGGGCCGAAGGAGGCTACACCTTC.

In DNA form, the CDR3 reads TGTGCCAGCACTCCGGAGGGGCGCGAGACCCAGTACTTC. It codes for CASTPEGRETQYF. The chain carries TRBV6-1 and TRBJ2-5; D perhaps matches TRBD2 (6 bases). Germline-derived CDR1 and CDR2 are MNHNS and SASEGT. There are 13 residues in the CDR3. The V end was cut by 7 bases, the J end by 5 bases, with 14 bases between.

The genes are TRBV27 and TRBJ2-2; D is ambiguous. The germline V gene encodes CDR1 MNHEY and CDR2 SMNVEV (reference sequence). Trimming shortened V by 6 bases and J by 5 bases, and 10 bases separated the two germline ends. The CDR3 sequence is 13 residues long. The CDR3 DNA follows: TGTGCCAGCAGGGCCAGTCAGACCGGGGAGCTGTTTTTT. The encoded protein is CASRASQTGELFF.

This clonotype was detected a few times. The CDR3 protein is CASSIPMGGTKNIQYF. The CDR3 DNA sequence: TGTGCCAGCAGTATACCCATGGGGGGGACCAAAAACATTCAGTACTTC. This chain connects TRBV28 to TRBJ2-4, with TRBD2 matching over 7 bases. V trimming: 5 bases; J trimming: 2 bases; junction bases outside the gene matches: 9. The CDR3 runs 16 residues. Per germline, CDR1 MDHEN and CDR2 SYDVKM.

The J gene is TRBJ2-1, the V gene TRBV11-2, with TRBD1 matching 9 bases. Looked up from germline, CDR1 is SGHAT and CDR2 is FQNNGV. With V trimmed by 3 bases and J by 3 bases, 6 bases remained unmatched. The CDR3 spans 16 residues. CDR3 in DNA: TGTGCCAGCAGCTTCATGGGACAGGGTCTCTACAATGAGCAGTTCTTC. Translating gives CASSFMGQGLYNEQFF.

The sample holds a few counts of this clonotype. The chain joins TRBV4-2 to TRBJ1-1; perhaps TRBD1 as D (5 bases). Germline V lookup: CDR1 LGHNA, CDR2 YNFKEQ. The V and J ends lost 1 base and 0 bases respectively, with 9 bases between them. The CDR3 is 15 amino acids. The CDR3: CASSQAGTVNTEAFF. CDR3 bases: TGTGCCAGCAGCCAAGCCGGGACGGTGAACACTGAAGCTTTCTTT.

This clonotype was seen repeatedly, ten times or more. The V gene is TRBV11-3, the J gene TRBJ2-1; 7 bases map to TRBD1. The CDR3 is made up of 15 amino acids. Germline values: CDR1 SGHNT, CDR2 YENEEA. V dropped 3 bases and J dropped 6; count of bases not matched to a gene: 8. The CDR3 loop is CASSLGDSGSNEQFF. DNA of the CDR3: TGTGCCAGCAGCTTGGGGGACAGTGGGAGCAATGAGCAGTTCTTC. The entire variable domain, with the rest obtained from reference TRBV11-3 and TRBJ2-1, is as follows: EAGVVQSPRYKIIEKKQPVAFWCNPISGHNTLYWYLQNLGQGPELLIRYENEEAVDDSQLPKDRFSAERLKGVDSTLKIQPAELGDSAVYLCASSLGDSGSNEQFFGPGTRLTVL.

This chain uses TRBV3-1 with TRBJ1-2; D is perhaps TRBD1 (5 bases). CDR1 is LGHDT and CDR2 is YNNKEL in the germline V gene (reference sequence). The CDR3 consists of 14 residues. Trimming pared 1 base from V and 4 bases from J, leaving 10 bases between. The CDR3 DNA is TGTGCCAGCAGCCAAGTGTCAGGGACCTATGGCTACACCTTC. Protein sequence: CASSQVSGTYGYTF.